The clone carrying this T cell receptor beta chain has only one observation. The antigen is not known. These data belong to a study of vaccination and CD4 T cells after COVID-19. Points from the study as a whole: Convalescent patients' clones that were vaccine-specific were spike mono-reactive in 304 of 307 cases.

At the Johns Hopkins FTIC core, DNA taken from cultured CD4+ T cells was sequenced by way of the Oncomine TCR Beta short-read assay. Genomic DNA was extracted from cultured CD4+ T cells. TCRdb independently ran MiXCR on the PCR reads; one entry per CDR3 protein. The table records about 7,500 distinct CDR3 sequences, 52% of them present only once. Treatment denoted: roughly 10-day PBMC culture with coronavirus spike peptide pools or control peptides (ViraFEST assay). Ahead of the COVID-19 pandemic (2011-2018), the CD4+ T cells of the unexposed donor were collected. The clonotype originates from a human donor in good health. Material for sequencing was CD4+ T cells from blood, cultured in vitro.

CDR3 coding DNA: TGTGCCAGTCGGACGGCGGGGATAGAGACCCAGTACTTC. This codes for CASRTAGIETQYF. J is TRBJ2-5 and V is TRBV28, with D perhaps matching TRBD2 (6 bases). The CDR3 spans 13 residues. Per germline, CDR1 MDHEN and CDR2 SYDVKM. V was cut by 9 bases and J by 4 bases, with 15 bases left in between. The whole variable domain, remainder taken from reference TRBV28 and TRBJ2-5, is DVKVTQSSRYLVKRTGEKVFLECVQDMDHENMFWYRQDPGLGLRLIYFSYDVKMKEKGDIPEGYSVSREKKERFSLILESASTNQTSMYLCASRTAGIETQYFGPGTRLLVL.